The clone carrying this T cell receptor (beta chain) was counted between two and nine times. Its antigen remains unknown. This entry comes from a study of T-cell memory formation after mild COVID-19. TCRdb re-derived calls from the 5' RACE reads in MiXCR, one entry per CDR3 protein. The sample includes just over 400,000 distinct CDR3 sequences, less than 25% of them seen just once. Overall study results and limits: Day 15 to 85 contractors were CD4/CD8 balanced; later expanders leaned CD4+. Contracting clones localized mainly to CM and EM when CD4+ and mainly to EMRA when CD8+. Some SARS-CoV-2-responding clones were already detected in memory before infection.

Trimming removed 5 bases at V and 10 bases at J, with 18 bases between. This CDR3 region has 15 residues. The germline gives CDR1 SEHNR, CDR2 FQNEAQ (reference sequence). The chain joins TRBV7-9 to TRBJ1-6; D is ambiguous. Sequencing was carried out using PBMCs or a T cell subset sorted from them (not recorded which). The origin of this receptor is an adult woman who had mild COVID-19 (a few samples of this study predate the infection). Cell type and time point are not known. The CDR3 sequence: CASSAEVGLRSPLHF. As DNA, the CDR3 is TGTGCCAGCAGCGCAGAGGTTGGATTAAGGTCACCCCTCCACTTT.